This TCR beta chain was sequenced for a study of blood T cell repertoires in COVID-19. For the study at large: The cDNA or gDNA used as material had been derived from T cells, B-cell-depleted T cells, or PBMCs.

Living in 24 US areas, the participants were between about 18 and 90 years of age. Participants' own reports of clinical history determined their cohort assignment. Germline V gene data show CDR1 as SGHNT and CDR2 as YYREEE (reference sequence). Trimming pared 7 bases from V and 5 bases from J, leaving 15 bases between. The CDR3 contains 13 residues. The authors' processing: Amplification with reference gene primers provided the estimates of nucleated cell counts. TCRdb's copy holds only in-frame clones and misses some; the assay was immunoSEQ multiplex PCR. Clonal size and the V and J genes are those of that table, whereas D and trimming came from the DNA. The table includes 200,000 or so clones, more than 80% detected once.

Sequencing was done on a sample of PBMCs or T cells enriched from blood (not recorded which). The rearrangement links TRBV5-4 to TRBJ1-1; D remains ambiguous. The clonotype was recovered from a woman aged 35 to 49 with acute COVID-19. CDR3 sequence (DNA): TGTGCCAGCTTTCGGGCCTCGGGGACTGAAGCTTTCTTT. Translation: CASFRASGTEAFF.